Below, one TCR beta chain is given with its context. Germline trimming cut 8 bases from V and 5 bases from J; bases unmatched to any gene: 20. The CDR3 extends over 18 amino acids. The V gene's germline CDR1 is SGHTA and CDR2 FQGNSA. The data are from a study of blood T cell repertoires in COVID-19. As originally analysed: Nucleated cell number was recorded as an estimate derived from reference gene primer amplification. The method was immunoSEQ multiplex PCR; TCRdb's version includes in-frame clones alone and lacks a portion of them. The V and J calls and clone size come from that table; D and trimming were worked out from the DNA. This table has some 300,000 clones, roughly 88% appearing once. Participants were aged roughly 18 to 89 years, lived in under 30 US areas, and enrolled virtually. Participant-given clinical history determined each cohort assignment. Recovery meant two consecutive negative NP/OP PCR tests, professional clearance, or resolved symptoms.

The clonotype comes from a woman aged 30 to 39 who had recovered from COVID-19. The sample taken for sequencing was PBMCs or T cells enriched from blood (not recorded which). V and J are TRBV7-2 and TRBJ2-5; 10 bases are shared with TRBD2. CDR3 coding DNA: TGTGCCAGCGGACTAACTTTAGCGGGGGGTCTCAGGTCGGAGACCCAGTACTTC. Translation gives CASGLTLAGGLRSETQYF.